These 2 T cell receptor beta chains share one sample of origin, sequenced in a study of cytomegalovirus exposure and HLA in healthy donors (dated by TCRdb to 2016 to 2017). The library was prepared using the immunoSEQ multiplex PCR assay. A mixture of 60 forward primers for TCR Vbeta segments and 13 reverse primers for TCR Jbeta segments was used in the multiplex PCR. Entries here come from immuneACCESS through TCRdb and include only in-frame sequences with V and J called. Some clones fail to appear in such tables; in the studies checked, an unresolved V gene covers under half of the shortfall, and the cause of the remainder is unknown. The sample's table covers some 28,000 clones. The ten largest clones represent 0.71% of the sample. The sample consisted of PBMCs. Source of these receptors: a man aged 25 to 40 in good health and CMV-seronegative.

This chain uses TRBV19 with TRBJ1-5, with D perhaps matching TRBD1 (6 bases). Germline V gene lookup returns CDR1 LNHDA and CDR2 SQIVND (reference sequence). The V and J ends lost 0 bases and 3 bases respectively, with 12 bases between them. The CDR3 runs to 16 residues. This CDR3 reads CASSIDRWTANQPQHF. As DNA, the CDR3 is TGTGCCAGTAGTATAGATCGGTGGACAGCCAATCAGCCCCAGCATTTT.

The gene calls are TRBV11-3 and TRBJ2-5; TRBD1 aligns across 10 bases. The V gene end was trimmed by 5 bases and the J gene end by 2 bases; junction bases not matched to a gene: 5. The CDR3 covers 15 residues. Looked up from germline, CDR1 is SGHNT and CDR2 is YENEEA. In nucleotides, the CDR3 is TGTGCCAGCAGCCCGGGACAGGGGCCTCAAGAGACCCAGTACTTC. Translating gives CASSPGQGPQETQYF.